The T cell receptor (beta chain) described here comes from a study of human T cells and chemical hapten exposure. Stated time point: healthy volunteer bleed at 6 weeks. The template was total RNA from unfractionated whole blood. TCRdb independently ran MiXCR on the RACE reads; one entry per CDR3 protein. The top ten hold less than 2% of the sample, which has fewer than 85,000 distinct CDR3 sequences, about 8.6% seen once. What was sequenced was whole blood. This TCR derives from a female donor in good health. Some clones in this sample may be carry-over from other donors' samples.

The CDR3 sequence is CSVGGGRLTETNTEAFF. The DNA of the CDR3 is TGCAGCGTTGGGGGGGGGCGGTTGACTGAAACGAACACTGAAGCTTTCTTT. The genes are TRBV29-1 and TRBJ1-1; D is possibly TRBD1 (6 bases). This CDR3 is 17 amino acids long. Trimming removed 4 bases at V and 1 base at J, with 22 bases between. Per the germline V gene, CDR1 is SQVTM and CDR2 is ANQGSEA.